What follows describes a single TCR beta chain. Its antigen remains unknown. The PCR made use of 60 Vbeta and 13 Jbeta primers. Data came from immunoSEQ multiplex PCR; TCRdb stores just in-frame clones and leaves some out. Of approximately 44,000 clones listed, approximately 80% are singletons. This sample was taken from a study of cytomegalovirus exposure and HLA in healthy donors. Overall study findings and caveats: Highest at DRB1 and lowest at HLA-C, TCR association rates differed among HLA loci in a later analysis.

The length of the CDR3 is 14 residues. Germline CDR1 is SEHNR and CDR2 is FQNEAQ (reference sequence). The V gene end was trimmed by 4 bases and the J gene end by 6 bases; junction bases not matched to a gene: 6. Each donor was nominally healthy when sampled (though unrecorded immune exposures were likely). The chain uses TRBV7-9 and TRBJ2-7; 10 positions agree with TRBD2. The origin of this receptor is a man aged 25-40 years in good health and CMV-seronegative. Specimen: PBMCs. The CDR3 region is CASSSTSGSVEQYF. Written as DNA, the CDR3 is TGTGCCAGCAGCTCGACTAGCGGGTCCGTCGAGCAGTACTTC.